This TCR delta chain was retrieved from a study of γδ T cells in repeated Plasmodium falciparum infection. In the study overall: Donors were malaria-exposed Malian children or age- and gender-matched Australian children. Samples were taken at baseline, before some infections, and 21 days after each.

General observations from the study: Many TCRgamma sequences overlapped between individuals in stable Vgamma9/Vdelta2+ repertoires. Compared with Australian children, Malian Vdelta2-negative repertoires seemed more clonal, less diverse, less shared.

TCRdb redid clone calling on the multiplex PCR reads using CATT. The data hold 70,000 to 95,000 delta-chain clones, with 1.4% observed a single time. CDR3 length: 28 residues. Germline loops: CDR1 TSWWSYY, CDR2 QGS. As for this clone: Its antigen is unidentified. A read error is the likely source, as a far larger clone sits one nucleotide away. This specimen includes other DNA sequences encoding the same CDR3.

Bulk repertoires came from Vgamma9/Vdelta2+ or Vdelta2-negative gammadelta T cells flow-sorted from PBMC. The sample consisted of gamma-delta T cells from blood. The V call is TRDV1, the J call TRDJ1; 12 nucleotides align to TRDD3. Here the J gene came from matching the DNA to germline, since TCRdb omits it. The sequence was collected from a pool of human donors (malaria-infected and uninfected, not separated). In DNA form, the CDR3 reads TGTGCTCTCGGGGAACTAAGGCCTACTACCTACTGGGGGATACCCCGTAATCTGCTAAATCCGAGGGCCGATAAACTCATCTTT. This encodes CALGELRPTTYWGIPRNLLNPRADKLIF.